This T cell receptor (beta chain) was documented in a study of cytomegalovirus exposure and HLA in healthy donors. V lost 5 bases, J lost 2 bases, and 14 bases stayed unmatched. CDR3 length: 18 residues. Germline lookup yields CDR1 MDHEN and CDR2 SYDVKM. Primers: 60 Vbeta forward and 13 Jbeta reverse. Repertoires were generated with immunoSEQ multiplex PCR, while TCRdb's copy carries only in-frame clones and drops some. The sample includes over 150,000 clones, roughly 70% of them seen just once. The clonotype was recovered from a man aged 25 to 40 in good health and CMV-seronegative. Sequencing was carried out using PBMCs. The chain combines TRBV28 with TRBJ1-5; 8 bases line up with TRBD1. CDR3: CASSMDRETLWGNQPQHF. CDR3 coding DNA: TGTGCCAGCAGTATGGACAGGGAGACGCTCTGGGGCAATCAGCCCCAGCATTTT. The complete variable domain, with remaining parts taken from reference TRBV28 and TRBJ1-5, reads DVKVTQSSRYLVKRTGEKVFLECVQDMDHENMFWYRQDPGLGLRLIYFSYDVKMKEKGDIPEGYSVSREKKERFSLILESASTNQTSMYLCASSMDRETLWGNQPQHFGDGTRLSIL.